This T cell receptor (beta chain) is from a study of CD8 T cells in ankylosing spondylitis. The study's findings and limits: Characteristic, it appeared, of ankylosing spondylitis blood was a TCR beta motif of seven or eight highly homologous variants. Disease-linked clones proved CD8+ and comparatively uncommon in peripheral blood.

This clonotype was seen many times. The antigen remains unidentified. The CDR3 contains 18 residues. Trimming took 3 bases from V and 8 from J; bases not matched to a gene: 19. Germline CDR1 is MDHEN and CDR2 is SYDVKM. TCRdb itself ran the 5' RACE reads through MiXCR, one entry per CDR3 protein. The sample records roughly 700,000 distinct CDR3 sequences, 19% being singletons. This TCR was sampled from a male donor with ankylosing spondylitis. The sequencing input was blood, either unsorted or a sorted T cell fraction (not recorded which). This chain uses TRBV28 with TRBJ2-1; 7 nucleotides match TRBD2. CDR3 loop: CASSFPSSRSGPMDEQFF. The CDR3 DNA is TGTGCCAGCAGTTTTCCTTCCTCACGTAGCGGGCCGATGGATGAGCAGTTCTTC.